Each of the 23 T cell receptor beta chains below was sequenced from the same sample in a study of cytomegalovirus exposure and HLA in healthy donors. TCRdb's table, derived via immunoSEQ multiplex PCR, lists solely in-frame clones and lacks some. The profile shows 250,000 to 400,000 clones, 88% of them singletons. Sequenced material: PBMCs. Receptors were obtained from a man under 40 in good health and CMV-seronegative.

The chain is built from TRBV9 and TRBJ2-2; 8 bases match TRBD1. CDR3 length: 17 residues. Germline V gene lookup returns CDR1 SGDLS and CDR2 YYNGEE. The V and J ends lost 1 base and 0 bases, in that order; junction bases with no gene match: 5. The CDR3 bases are TGTGCCAGCAGCGTACCAAGGACAGGGTCGAACACCGGGGAGCTGTTTTTT. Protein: CASSVPRTGSNTGELFF.

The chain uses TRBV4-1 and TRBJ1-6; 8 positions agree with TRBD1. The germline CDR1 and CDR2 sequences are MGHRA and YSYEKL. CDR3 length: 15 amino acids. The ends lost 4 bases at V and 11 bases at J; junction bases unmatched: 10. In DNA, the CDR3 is TGCGCCAGCAGCCCGGGAAGACAGGGGCGGGCACCCCTCCACTTT. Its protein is CASSPGRQGRAPLHF.

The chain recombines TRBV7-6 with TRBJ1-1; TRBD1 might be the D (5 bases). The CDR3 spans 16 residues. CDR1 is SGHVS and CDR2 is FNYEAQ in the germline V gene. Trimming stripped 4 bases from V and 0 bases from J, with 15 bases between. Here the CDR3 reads CASSSGGAGMNTEAFF. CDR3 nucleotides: TGTGCCAGCAGCTCCGGCGGGGCAGGGATGAACACTGAAGCTTTCTTT.

In DNA, the CDR3 is TGTGCCAGCAGCGTGGGAGGGACGTTCGGGGAGCTGTTTTTT. Translation: CASSVGGTFGELFF. V is TRBV9 and J is TRBJ2-2, with 7 bases lining up with TRBD2. The ends lost 2 bases at V and 7 bases at J; junction bases unmatched: 5. CDR3 length equals 14 residues. The germline V gene encodes CDR1 SGDLS and CDR2 YYNGEE.

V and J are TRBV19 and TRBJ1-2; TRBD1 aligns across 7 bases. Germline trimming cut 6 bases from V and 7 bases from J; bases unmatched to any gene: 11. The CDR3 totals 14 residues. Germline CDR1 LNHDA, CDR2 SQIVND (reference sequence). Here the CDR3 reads CASSLGQLMPGYTF. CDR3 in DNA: TGTGCCAGTAGCCTGGGACAGCTTATGCCTGGCTACACCTTC.

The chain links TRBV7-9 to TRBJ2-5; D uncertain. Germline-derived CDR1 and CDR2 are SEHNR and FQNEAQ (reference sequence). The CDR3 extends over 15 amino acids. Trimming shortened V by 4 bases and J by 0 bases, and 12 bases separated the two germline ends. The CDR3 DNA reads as TGTGCCAGCAGCTCTACAGTCAGGTACCAAGAGACCCAGTACTTC. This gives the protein CASSSTVRYQETQYF.

The CDR3 DNA sequence: TGTGCCAGCAGCTTCGGGACAGGGGGCTACGAGCAGTACTTC. Protein: CASSFGTGGYEQYF. The gene calls are TRBV5-5 and TRBJ2-7; 11 positions match TRBD1. V shed 2 bases and J 3 bases; nucleotides not matched to a gene: 1. The CDR3 is made up of 14 amino acids. Germline CDR1 is SGHKS and CDR2 is YYEKEE (reference sequence).

CDR3 sequence: CASWAVYEQYF. The CDR3 DNA follows: TGTGCCAGTTGGGCAGTCTACGAGCAGTACTTC. The chain combines TRBV6-1 with TRBJ2-7, with no clear D. V was trimmed by 9 bases and J by 3 bases, leaving 9 bases between them. This CDR3 is 11 amino acids long. Looked up from germline, CDR1 is MNHNS and CDR2 is SASEGT.

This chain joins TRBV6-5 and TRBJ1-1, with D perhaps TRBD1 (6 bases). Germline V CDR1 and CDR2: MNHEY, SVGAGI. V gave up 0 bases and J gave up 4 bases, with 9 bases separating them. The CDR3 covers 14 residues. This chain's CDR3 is CASSYSGGFTEAFF. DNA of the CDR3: TGTGCCAGCAGTTACTCAGGGGGTTTCACTGAAGCTTTCTTT.

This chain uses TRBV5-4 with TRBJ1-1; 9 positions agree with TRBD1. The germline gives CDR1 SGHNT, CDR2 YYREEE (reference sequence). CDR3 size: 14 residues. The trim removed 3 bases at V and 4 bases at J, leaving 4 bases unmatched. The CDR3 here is CASSSTGGVTEAFF. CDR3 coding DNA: TGTGCCAGCAGCTCTACAGGGGGCGTCACTGAAGCTTTCTTT.

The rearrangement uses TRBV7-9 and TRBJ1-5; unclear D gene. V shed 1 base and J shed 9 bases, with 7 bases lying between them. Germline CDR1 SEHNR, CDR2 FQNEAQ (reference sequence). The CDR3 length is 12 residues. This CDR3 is CASSLGSGPQHF. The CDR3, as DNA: TGTGCCAGCAGCTTAGGGTCGGGGCCCCAGCATTTT. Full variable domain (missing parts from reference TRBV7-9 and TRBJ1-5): DTGVSQNPRHKITKRGQNVTFRCDPISEHNRLYWYRQTLGQGPEFLTYFQNEAQLEKSRLLSDRFSAERPKGSFSTLEIQRTEQGDSAMYLCASSLGSGPQHFGDGTRLSIL.

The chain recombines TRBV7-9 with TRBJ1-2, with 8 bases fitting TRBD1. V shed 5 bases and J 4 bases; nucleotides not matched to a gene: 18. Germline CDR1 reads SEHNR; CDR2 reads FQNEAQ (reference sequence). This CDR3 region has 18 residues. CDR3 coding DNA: TGTGCCAGCAGCCTCCCCCCCGGCAGGACAGGGTTCGGCTATGGCTACACCTTC. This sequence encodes CASSLPPGRTGFGYGYTF.

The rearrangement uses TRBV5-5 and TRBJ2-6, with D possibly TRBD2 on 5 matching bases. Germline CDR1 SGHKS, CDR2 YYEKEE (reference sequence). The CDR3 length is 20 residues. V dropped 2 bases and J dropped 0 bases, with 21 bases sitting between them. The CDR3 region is CASSLTSPGSVSSGANVLTF. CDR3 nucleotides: TGTGCCAGCAGCTTAACCTCGCCGGGGAGTGTTTCCTCTGGGGCCAACGTCCTGACTTTC.

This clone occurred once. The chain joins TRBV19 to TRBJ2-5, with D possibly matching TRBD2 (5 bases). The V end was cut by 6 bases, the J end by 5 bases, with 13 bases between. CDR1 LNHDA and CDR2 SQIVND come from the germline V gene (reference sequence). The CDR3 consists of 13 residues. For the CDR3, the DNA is TGTGCCAGTAGGACTAACGGCCAGGAGACCCAGTACTTC. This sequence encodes CASRTNGQETQYF.

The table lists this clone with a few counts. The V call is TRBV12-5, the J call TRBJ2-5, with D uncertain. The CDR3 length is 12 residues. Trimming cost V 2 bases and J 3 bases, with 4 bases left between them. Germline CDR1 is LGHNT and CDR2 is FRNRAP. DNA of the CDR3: TGTGCTAGTGGTTTGACTGAAGAGACCCAGTACTTC. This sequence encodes CASGLTEETQYF.

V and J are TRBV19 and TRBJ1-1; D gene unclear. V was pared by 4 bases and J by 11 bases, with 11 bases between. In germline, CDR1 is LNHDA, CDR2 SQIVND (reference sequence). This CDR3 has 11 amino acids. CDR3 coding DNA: TGTGCCAGTAGTACCGGGGAGTGGGCTTTCTTT. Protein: CASSTGEWAFF.

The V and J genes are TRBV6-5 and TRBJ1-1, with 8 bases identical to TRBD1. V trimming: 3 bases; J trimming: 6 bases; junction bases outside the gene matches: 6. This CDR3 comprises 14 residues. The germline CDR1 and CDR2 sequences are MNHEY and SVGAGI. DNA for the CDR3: TGTGCCAGCAGTTATGGGCAGGGGGCCTCTGAAGCTTTCTTT. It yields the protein CASSYGQGASEAFF.

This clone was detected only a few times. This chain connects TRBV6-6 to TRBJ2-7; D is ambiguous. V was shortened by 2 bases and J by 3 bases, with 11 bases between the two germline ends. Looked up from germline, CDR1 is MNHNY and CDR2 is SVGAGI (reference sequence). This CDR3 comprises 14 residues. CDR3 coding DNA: TGTGCCAGCAGTTACCTGCAGGAAAACTACGAGCAGTACTTC. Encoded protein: CASSYLQENYEQYF.

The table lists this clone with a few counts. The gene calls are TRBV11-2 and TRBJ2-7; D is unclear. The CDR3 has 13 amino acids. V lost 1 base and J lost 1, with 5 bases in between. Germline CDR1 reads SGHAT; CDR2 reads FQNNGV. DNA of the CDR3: TGTGCCAGCAGCTTAGGAGAATCCTACGAGCAGTACTTC. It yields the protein CASSLGESYEQYF.

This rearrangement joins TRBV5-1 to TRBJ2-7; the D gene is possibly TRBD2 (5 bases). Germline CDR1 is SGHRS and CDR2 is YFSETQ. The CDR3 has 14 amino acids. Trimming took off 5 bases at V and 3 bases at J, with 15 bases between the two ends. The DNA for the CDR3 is TGCGCCAGCAGAACCGAGGGCAATCTCTACGAGCAGTACTTC. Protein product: CASRTEGNLYEQYF.

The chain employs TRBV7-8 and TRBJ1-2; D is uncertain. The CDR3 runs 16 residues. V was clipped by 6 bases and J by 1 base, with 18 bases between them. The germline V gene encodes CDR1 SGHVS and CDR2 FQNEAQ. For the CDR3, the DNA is TGTGCCAGCAGAGCCGGGGTGGGAGTGGGTAACTATGGCTACACCTTC. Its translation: CASRAGVGVGNYGYTF.

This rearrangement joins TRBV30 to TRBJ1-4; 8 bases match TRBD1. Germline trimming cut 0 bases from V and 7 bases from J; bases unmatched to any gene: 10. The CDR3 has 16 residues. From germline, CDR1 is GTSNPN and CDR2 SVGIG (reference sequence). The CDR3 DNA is TGTGCCTGGAGTGTAGCCGGACAGGGTTTGGGTGAAAAACTGTTTTTT. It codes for CAWSVAGQGLGEKLFF.

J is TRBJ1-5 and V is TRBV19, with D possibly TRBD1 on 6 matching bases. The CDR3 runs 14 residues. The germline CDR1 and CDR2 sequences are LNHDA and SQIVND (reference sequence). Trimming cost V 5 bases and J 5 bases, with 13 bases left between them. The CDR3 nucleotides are TGTGCCAGTAGTCGGACAGAAACCTATCAGCCCCAGCATTTT. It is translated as CASSRTETYQPQHF.